The 5 T cell receptor beta chains below all came from one sample that was sequenced in a study of blood T cell repertoires in COVID-19. Sequenced by immunoSEQ multiplex PCR; TCRdb stores in-frame clones only, minus some. The sample includes 300,000 to 400,000 clones, almost 85% of them seen just once. The material sequenced was peripheral blood. These receptors all stem from a human donor in a cohort sampled during active COVID-19.

This clone was detected once. V and J are TRBV6-1 and TRBJ1-2; the D is unclear. From germline, CDR1 is MNHNS and CDR2 SASEGT. Trimming pared 3 bases from V and 3 bases from J, leaving 5 bases between. This CDR3 region has 12 residues. The CDR3 spells CASSDQYYGYTF. The DNA of the CDR3 is TGTGCCAGCAGTGACCAATACTATGGCTACACCTTC.

This clone was counted only a few times. The V call is TRBV5-1, the J call TRBJ1-6; the D gene is possibly TRBD1 (5 bases). Trimming stripped 3 bases from V and 5 bases from J, with 18 bases between. This CDR3 region has 17 residues. Germline-derived CDR1 and CDR2 are SGHRS and YFSETQ. This chain's CDR3 is CASSSRPTGEHNSPLHF. In DNA, the CDR3 is TGCGCCAGCAGCTCTAGGCCCACAGGAGAACATAATTCACCCCTCCACTTT.

The chain links TRBV5-6 to TRBJ1-6; D is unclear. The germline V and J ends were trimmed by 3 bases and 3 bases, with 13 bases remaining between them. The CDR3 sequence is 16 residues long. Germline CDR1 and CDR2: SGHDT and YYEEEE. This CDR3 is CASSSGPILYNSPLHF. The CDR3 DNA is TGTGCCAGCAGCTCGGGTCCCATCCTCTATAATTCACCCCTCCACTTT.

This chain uses TRBV2 with TRBJ1-6; 7 bases are shared with TRBD1. The CDR3 spans 16 residues. V lost 6 bases to trimming and J lost 10 bases; unmatched junction nucleotides: 15. Looked up from germline, CDR1 is SNHLY and CDR2 is FYNNEI. CDR3 in amino acids: CASRDQKRGLGSPLHF. DNA for the CDR3: TGTGCCAGCAGAGATCAAAAAAGGGGGCTAGGATCACCCCTCCACTTT.

In regard to this clone: Other DNA sequences within the sample encode an identical CDR3. V and J are TRBV12-3 or TRBV12-4 and TRBJ1-2; D may be TRBD1 (6 bases). This CDR3 has 13 amino acids. The V end was cut by 3 bases, the J end by 2 bases, with 7 bases between. The CDR3 DNA reads as TGTGCCAGCAGTTTCGGACAGAACTATGGCTACACCTTC. This encodes CASSFGQNYGYTF.